This T cell receptor beta chain appears in the sequencing data of a study of shared clonotypes between healthy human individuals (dated by TCRdb to about 2020). Study-level background: The cohort included a few men and a couple of women between 18 and 49 years of age. For each donor, CD4 naive and CD4 memory were each given three plates, CD8 naive was given two plates, and CD8 memory was given one plate. Blood TCR repertoires of five healthy adults were deeply sequenced to estimate repertoire size and the extent of clonotype sharing between individuals. Libraries were prepared and TCR repertoires were sequenced by different laboratories using diverse techniques, in order to increase sequencing depth and limit assay-specific biases. Each donor's leukapheresis produced roughly between roughly 0.85 and 9 billion PBMCs.

This clone has only one observation. No cognate antigen has been identified for it. No quality values exist for individual bases; no much larger clone is one base distant. The CDR3, from cysteine to phenylalanine, totals 15 residues. Just the 45-base CDR3 DNA is kept, in frame starting at base 1. Looking up the germline V gene (reference sequence) yields CDR1 GTSNPN and CDR2 SVGIG. A distance of 15 bases separates the germline ends of V and J, which lose 0 bases and 7 bases respectively. The donors were healthy, HIV-negative adults with no recently reported acute infections or vaccinations. All donors were Caucasian adults living in Nashville, Tennessee, USA. Magnetic negative selection was used to enrich CD4+ T cells, after which naive cells were positively selected on CD45RA and the negative fraction became the memory subset. After blood collection by leukapheresis, PBMCs were isolated using Ficoll-Histopaque density gradient centrifugation and then cryopreserved in the vapor phase of liquid nitrogen. Analytical flow cytometry was used to check the purity and quantity of each magnetically sorted T cell population. Each sorted fraction had its genomic DNA isolated and then quantified by UV absorbance on a Nanodrop 2000c.

Using the deep immunoSEQ assay, multiplex PCR amplified TCR CDR3 regions from genomic DNA. For each cell subset, the extracted genomic DNA was distributed evenly across all wells of several immunoSEQ 96-well plates, and each plate served as one replicate. For sorted subsets, approximately 200 ng of genomic DNA, equivalent to roughly 33,000 T cell genomes, went into each replicate PCR. Purified libraries were quantified with a Qubit 3.0 fluorometer, sized on a Bioanalyzer 2100, and re-quantified with the KAPA Library Quantification kit. Each immunoSEQ 96-well plate was sequenced on its own single-read 150-cycle Illumina NextSeq 550 flow cell. As for the authors' bioinformatics: The immunoSEQ output contained only junctional sequences without quality scores, so filtering could not match that applied to full-length reads. Sequences were annotated with PyIR, a Python wrapper for IgBLAST v1.9, and V/J genes and CDR3 were assigned using IMGT germline references. Any read was removed if the V/J assignment was weak (E-value above 1e-6), the CDR3 was missing, or the read contained stop codons, out-of-frame junctions, or ambiguous translated residues. V3J clonotypes were defined by identical inferred V gene, J gene, and CDR3 amino acid sequence. Percentage overlap between repertoires was calculated by dividing the number of shared unique clonotypes by the size of the smaller repertoire. Three approaches were used to assess repertoire richness: RTK rarefaction, the Chao1 estimator, and Recon v2.1 estimates of unobserved clonotypes. OLGA was used to compute generation probabilities for all TCRbeta clonotypes that the gDNA method yielded from four donors. What TCRdb holds here is the immuneACCESS table cut down to in-frame rearrangements. Part of the clones is not present; checked against another copy, under half of the missing clones reflect an unresolved V gene, and the others are unexplained. V and J calls and clone size are copied from that table; D and trimming were computed from the DNA. For this sample the table gives roughly 1,500,000 clones, of which approximately 98% were detected only once. Jointly, the top ten make up about 0.45% of the sample.

Points the paper makes about the study in general: Across a handful of donors, approximately 5% of naive CD4, around 3.5% of naive CD8, approximately 2.5% of memory CD4, and 0.4% of memory CD8 clonotypes were shared. Naive subsets generally had larger estimated clonotype richness than memory subsets did. Pairwise subsampling indicated that sequencing depth was expected to affect the degree of clonotype sharing among donors. Sampling was restricted to blood, and TCR repertoires in tissue are likely to differ from TCR repertoires in blood. Rarefaction of sorted-subset datasets indicated incomplete sequencing despite the large sequencing depth. Compared with non-shared clonotypes, the clonotypes found in all four sorted-subset donors had higher generation probabilities. The genetic and exposure-history diversity represented was limited by the small number of donors.

Rearrangement joined TRBV30 to TRBJ1-4; TRBD1 is a weak D gene call, 6 bases matching. Sequencing used naive CD4+ T cells sorted from blood. Explained via the paper, the cell subset or site label denotes: CD45RA+ positively selected. The source of this sequence is a man aged 25 to 40 in good health. CDR3 reads: CAWSVGQGSVEKLFF. The bases are TGTGCCTGGAGTGTTGGTCAGGGGAGTGTTGAAAAACTGTTTTTT.